The 21 T cell receptor beta chains below were found in one sample sequenced in a study of CD8+ T cells in alopecia areata. After isolation, RNA underwent reverse transcription to generate cDNA as the sequencing template. Only in-frame clones appear in the TCRdb table, and some are missing; sequencing was by immunoSEQ multiplex PCR. The sample shows some 240,000 clones, about three fifths of them seen only once. The treatment is: oral pan-JAK inhibitor, 5-10 mg twice daily. This specimen consisted of CD4+ T cells sorted from blood, obtained at week 4, from a patient treated with tofacitinib. The receptors come from a human donor with alopecia areata.

The rearrangement links TRBV30 to TRBJ1-2; no firm D call. The germline CDR1 and CDR2 sequences are GTSNPN and SVGIG (reference sequence). The CDR3 spans 13 residues. V shed 3 bases and J shed 10 bases, with 18 bases lying between them. This chain's CDR3 is CAWRVSAGMDYTF. CDR3 DNA sequence: TGTGCCTGGAGGGTTTCGGCGGGGATGGACTACACCTTC.

This chain joins TRBV25-1 and TRBJ2-7, with TRBD2 matching over 9 bases. CDR1 is MGHDK, CDR2 SYGVNS, per germline. The V and J ends lost 4 bases and 2 bases, in that order; junction bases with no gene match: 9. CDR3 length equals 16 residues. CDR3 residues: CASSALSGGGTYEQYF. The CDR3 nucleotides are TGTGCCAGCAGTGCACTTAGCGGGGGTGGCACCTACGAGCAGTACTTC.

The rearrangement joins TRBV7-6 to TRBJ2-5; tentatively, D is TRBD1 (6 bases). The CDR3 extends over 16 amino acids. V was trimmed by 5 bases and J by 5 bases, leaving 21 bases between them. The germline gives CDR1 SGHVS, CDR2 FNYEAQ. In DNA form, the CDR3 reads TGTGCCAGCAGCAGGGCCGGGACATACGGTTATGAGACCCAGTACTTC. It yields the protein CASSRAGTYGYETQYF. The complete variable domain, with remaining parts taken from reference TRBV7-6 and TRBJ2-5, reads GAGVSQSPRYKVTKRGQDVALRCDPISGHVSLYWYRQALGQGPEFLTYFNYEAQQDKSGLPNDRFSAERPEGSISTLTIQRTEQRDSAMYRCASSRAGTYGYETQYFGPGTRLLVL.

The chain employs TRBV7-2 and TRBJ2-7; 8 positions agree with TRBD2. CDR1 is SGHTA and CDR2 is FQGNSA in the germline V gene. The CDR3 has 15 residues. Trimming took 5 bases from V and 2 from J; bases not matched to a gene: 8. The CDR3 DNA reads TGTGCCAGCAGCGTATCCGGGACTAGTGCCTACGAGCAGTACTTC. Its protein is CASSVSGTSAYEQYF. The entire variable domain, with the rest obtained from reference TRBV7-2 and TRBJ2-7, is as follows: GAGVSQSPSNKVTEKGKDVELRCDPISGHTALYWYRQSLGQGLEFLIYFQGNSAPDKSGLPSDRFSAERTGGSVSTLTIQRTQQEDSAVYLCASSVSGTSAYEQYFGPGTRLTVT.

This clone has at least ten counts. The J gene is TRBJ2-5, the V gene TRBV10-3; maybe TRBD1 (7 bases). Trimming left V 6 bases short and J 5 bases short, with 16 bases between. Per germline, CDR1 ENHRY and CDR2 SYGVKD. The CDR3 is made up of 14 amino acids. The CDR3 spells CAISGGAGGETQYF. CDR3 DNA: TGTGCCATCAGCGGCGGTGCAGGGGGGGAGACCCAGTACTTC.

This clone was observed at least ten times. This rearrangement joins TRBV25-1 to TRBJ2-3, with D possibly being TRBD2 (5 bases). The CDR3 loop spans 12 amino acids. The V gene lost 4 bases and the J gene lost 8 bases, with 10 bases spanning the gap. CDR1 MGHDK and CDR2 SYGVNS come from the germline V gene. The DNA of the CDR3 is TGTGCCAGCAGTGGATCGGGAAGTACGCAGTATTTT. Encoded protein: CASSGSGSTQYF.

The table lists this clone with a few counts. The gene calls are TRBV29-1 and TRBJ2-1, with 14 nucleotides matching TRBD2. V gave up 7 bases and J gave up 10 bases; unmatched junction bases: 3. CDR3 length: 12 residues. Germline assignment: CDR1 SQVTM and CDR2 ANQGSEA. The CDR3 loop reads CSGGTSGGEQFF. The CDR3 region has the DNA TGCAGCGGAGGGACTAGCGGGGGAGAGCAGTTCTTC.

The chain joins TRBV25-1 to TRBJ1-2; D possibly corresponds to TRBD1 (6 bases). CDR1 MGHDK and CDR2 SYGVNS come from the germline V gene. V lost 2 bases to trimming and J lost 8 bases, with 15 bases between them. This CDR3 is built from 14 residues. The CDR3 loop is CASSEERGNQGYTF. The DNA of the CDR3 is TGTGCCAGCAGTGAAGAGAGGGGGAACCAGGGCTACACCTTC.

As concerns this clone: Other DNA sequences in this specimen translate into the identical CDR3. The chain has TRBV29-1 and TRBJ2-7; D perhaps matches TRBD1 (6 bases). The CDR3 runs 12 residues. Trimming left V 3 bases short and J 4 bases short, with 10 bases between. Germline V gene sequence: CDR1 SQVTM, CDR2 ANQGSEA. CDR3 in amino acids: CSVEGQGYEQYF. The CDR3 bases are TGCAGCGTTGAGGGTCAGGGGTACGAGCAGTACTTC.

The rearrangement uses TRBV7-2 and TRBJ1-2; D ambiguous. The CDR3 has 13 amino acids. The V end lost 7 bases, the J end lost 1 base, and 10 bases lay between the germline ends. Germline V CDR1 and CDR2: SGHTA, FQGNSA. CDR3 sequence: CASTSRDNYGYTF. CDR3 DNA: TGTGCCAGCACCTCCCGGGATAACTATGGCTACACCTTC.

This clone was seen ten or more times. The rearrangement joins TRBV14 to TRBJ2-3; D is uncertain. Trimming stripped 5 bases from V and 9 bases from J, with 12 bases between. CDR1 and CDR2 from the germline V gene are SGHDN and FVKESK. This CDR3 spans 12 amino acids. The CDR3 loop reads CASSGAGPTQYF. The CDR3 bases are TGTGCCAGCAGCGGAGCCGGGCCCACGCAGTATTTT.

The rearrangement joins TRBV6-5 to TRBJ1-2; D gene uncertain. Trimming left V 7 bases short and J 6 bases short, with 18 bases between. CDR1 is MNHEY and CDR2 is SVGAGI in the germline V gene. This CDR3 has 14 amino acids. CDR3 in DNA: TGTGCCAGCATTGGTACCTCAACAACCCATGGCTACACCTTC. Its protein is CASIGTSTTHGYTF.

This clone appeared a few times. The chain joins TRBV29-1 to TRBJ1-2; the match to TRBD1 covers 7 bases. CDR1 is SQVTM, CDR2 ANQGSEA, per germline. The CDR3 loop spans 13 amino acids. V shed 1 base and J 7 bases; nucleotides not matched to a gene: 6. CDR3 DNA sequence: TGCAGCGTTGAAGCGACAGGGCGGGGTGGCTACACCTTC. It yields the protein CSVEATGRGGYTF.

There are a few counts of this clone. The CDR3 sequence: CASSSLLAPKQFF. CDR3 DNA: TGTGCCAGCAGTAGTCTTCTAGCGCCTAAGCAGTTCTTC. The chain has TRBV6-5 and TRBJ2-1, with a tentative D call TRBD2 (6 bases). This CDR3 is built from 13 residues. The germline V gene has CDR1 MNHEY and CDR2 SVGAGI. The ends were cut back, 5 bases at V and 11 bases at J, with 16 bases in the middle.

This rearrangement joins TRBV10-3 to TRBJ2-7, with 8 bases identical to TRBD2. V shed 4 bases, J shed 0 bases, and the junction held 8 bases outside the gene matches. The CDR3 has 16 amino acids. Germline CDR1 reads ENHRY; CDR2 reads SYGVKD. The CDR3 nucleotides are TGTGCCATCAGTGTACTCGGCGGGGGGAGCTCCTACGAGCAGTACTTC. It specifies CAISVLGGGSSYEQYF.

This clone has just a few counts. The V and J genes are TRBV29-1 and TRBJ1-1; D is possibly TRBD1 (6 bases). V gave up 6 bases and J gave up 11 bases, with 13 bases separating them. This CDR3 has 10 amino acids. Germline CDR1 and CDR2: SQVTM and ANQGSEA. CDR3 sequence: CSVAGTIAFF. The CDR3 nucleotides are TGCAGCGTAGCCGGGACAATTGCTTTCTTT.

This clone was detected a few times. The gene calls are TRBV2 and TRBJ1-1; D not certain. Germline V gives CDR1 SNHLY, CDR2 FYNNEI. V was clipped by 3 bases and J by 3 bases, with 14 bases between them. This CDR3 is 15 amino acids long. CDR3 amino acids: CASSERQQEYTEAFF. The CDR3 nucleotides read TGTGCCAGCAGTGAGCGCCAGCAGGAGTACACTGAAGCTTTCTTT. The complete variable domain, with remaining parts taken from reference TRBV2 and TRBJ1-1, reads EPEVTQTPSHQVTQMGQEVILRCVPISNHLYFYWYRQILGQKVEFLVSFYNNEISEKSEIFDDQFSVERPDGSNFTLKIRSTKLEDSAMYFCASSERQQEYTEAFFGQGTRLTVV.

V is TRBV5-1 and J is TRBJ1-5; D remains ambiguous. V was pared by 4 bases and J by 4 bases, with 6 bases between. The length of the CDR3 is 12 residues. Germline CDR1 reads SGHRS; CDR2 reads YFSETQ. CDR3: CASSQENQPQHF. Here the CDR3 DNA reads TGCGCCAGCAGCCAAGAGAATCAGCCCCAGCATTTT.

The chain combines TRBV25-1 with TRBJ1-6, with a possible D match to TRBD1 (5 bases). Germline values: CDR1 MGHDK, CDR2 SYGVNS. The CDR3 consists of 16 residues. Deletions cut 1 base from V and 6 bases from J, with 13 bases between. The chain's CDR3 is CASSESRGAGNSPLHF. The CDR3 bases are TGTGCCAGCAGTGAATCACGAGGGGCTGGTAATTCACCCCTCCACTTT.

This clone was seen more than once but under ten times. CDR3 sequence reads: CASSIGPGYTF. CDR3 nucleotide sequence: TGTGCCAGTAGTATAGGACCTGGCTACACCTTC. This rearrangement joins TRBV19 to TRBJ1-2; D uncertain. Trimming shortened V by 1 base and J by 7 bases, and 4 bases separated the two germline ends. The germline V gene has CDR1 LNHDA and CDR2 SQIVND (reference sequence). The CDR3 covers 11 residues. Together with reference TRBV19 and TRBJ1-2, the CDR3 gives the full variable domain: DGGITQSPKYLFRKEGQNVTLSCEQNLNHDAMYWYRQDPGQGLRLIYYSQIVNDFQKGDIAEGYSVSREKKESFPLTVTSAQKNPTAFYLCASSIGPGYTFGSGTRLTVV.

The V and J genes are TRBV4-1 and TRBJ1-2, with a tentative D call TRBD1 (5 bases). The CDR3 is made up of 16 amino acids. Germline CDR1 MGHRA, CDR2 YSYEKL. Trimming stripped 2 bases from V and 5 bases from J, with 18 bases between. For the CDR3, the DNA is TGCGCCAGCAGCCAAACCGGGACTCCGGGCGGGTATGGCTACACCTTC. Translation gives CASSQTGTPGGYGYTF.